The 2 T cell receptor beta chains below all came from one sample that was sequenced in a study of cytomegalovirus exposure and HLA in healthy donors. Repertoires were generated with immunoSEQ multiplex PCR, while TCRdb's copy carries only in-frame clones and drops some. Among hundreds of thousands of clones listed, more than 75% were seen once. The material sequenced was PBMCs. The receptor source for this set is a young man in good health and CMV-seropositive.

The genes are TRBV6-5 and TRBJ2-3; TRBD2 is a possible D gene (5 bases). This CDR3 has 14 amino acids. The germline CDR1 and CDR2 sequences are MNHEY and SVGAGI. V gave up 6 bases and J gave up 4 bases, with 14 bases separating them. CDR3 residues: CASREEGLADTQYF. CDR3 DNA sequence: TGTGCCAGCAGGGAAGAGGGCCTGGCAGATACGCAGTATTTT.

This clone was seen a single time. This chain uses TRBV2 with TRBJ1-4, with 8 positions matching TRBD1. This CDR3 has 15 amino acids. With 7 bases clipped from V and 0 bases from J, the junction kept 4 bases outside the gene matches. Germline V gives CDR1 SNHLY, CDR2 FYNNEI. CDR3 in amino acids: CASTGQAATNEKLFF. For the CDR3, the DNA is TGTGCCAGCACGGGACAGGCTGCAACTAATGAAAAACTGTTTTTT.